Sequencing of this T cell receptor beta chain was carried out in a study of blood T cell repertoires in COVID-19. Whole-study context: Whether acute or convalescent, the COVID-19 samples came from the United States, Italy and Spain.

Germline V gene lookup returns CDR1 SGHRS and CDR2 YFSETQ. The length of the CDR3 is 12 residues. Trimming shortened V by 6 bases and J by 2 bases, and 8 bases separated the two germline ends. Those who participated ranged in age from roughly 18 to 90 years and resided in approximately 23 US areas. Allocation to cohorts depended on clinical history reported by the participants. In Cohort 3, a recovered donor had either two negative PCRs, clearance, or symptom resolution. Sequencing was performed with immunoSEQ multiplex PCR; in TCRdb, only in-frame clones are kept and a portion is missing. Of around 300,000 clones in the sample, around 90% were seen once.

The specimen was PBMCs or T cells enriched from blood (not recorded which). This sequence originates from a man younger than 40 who had recovered from COVID-19. The gene calls are TRBV5-1 and TRBJ2-5; D remains unclear. In DNA, the CDR3 is TGCGCCAGCATTCGCAGTCAAGAGACCCAGTACTTC. Its translation is CASIRSQETQYF.